This T cell receptor beta chain is drawn from a study of shared clonotypes between healthy human individuals (TCRdb year 2020). With regard to the full study: A few men and a couple of women, aged 18 to 49 years, made up the cohort. For each donor, three plates each were used for CD4 naive and CD4 memory, two plates were used for CD8 naive, and one plate was used for CD8 memory. To estimate repertoire size and how much clonotype sharing occurs between individuals, the study deeply sequenced the blood TCR repertoires of about five healthy adults. Different laboratories and diverse techniques were used to prepare libraries and sequence TCR repertoires, to increase sequencing depth and limit assay-specific biases. Between about 0.85 and 9.5 billion PBMCs per donor were obtained by leukapheresis.

Points on this clone: No antigen is known for it. Nothing much larger sits one base from this clone, and base qualities are not available. This same CDR3 is encoded by further DNA sequences in the sample.

TCR CDR3 regions were amplified from genomic DNA by multiplex PCR using the deep immunoSEQ assay. For each cell subset, the extracted genomic DNA was distributed evenly across all wells of several immunoSEQ 96-well plates, and each plate served as one replicate. Each replicate PCR for sorted subsets received roughly 0.2 ug genomic DNA, equal to about 30,000 T cell genomes. The purified libraries were quantified using a Qubit 3.0 fluorometer, sized with a Bioanalyzer 2100, and then quantified again using the KAPA Library Quantification kit. Each immunoSEQ 96-well plate was sequenced on its own single-read 150-cycle Illumina NextSeq 550 flow cell. Under the source paper's analysis protocol: The immunoSEQ output contained only junctional sequences without quality scores, so filtering could not match that applied to full-length reads. To assign V/J genes and CDR3, sequences were annotated against IMGT germline references using PyIR, a Python wrapper for IgBLAST v1.9. Reads were filtered out if the reads had weak V/J assignments (E-value above 1e-6), no CDR3, stop codons, out-of-frame junctions, or ambiguous translated residues. V3J clonotypes were defined as sequences sharing an identical inferred V gene, J gene, and CDR3 amino acid sequence. Percentage overlap between repertoires was computed as shared unique clonotypes divided by the size of the smaller repertoire. Repertoire richness was assessed with RTK rarefaction, the Chao1 estimator, and Recon v2.1 estimates of unobserved clonotypes. Generation probabilities were computed with OLGA for all TCRbeta clonotypes obtained by the gDNA method from several donors. Not all clones reach the TCRdb copy of this immuneACCESS table, which keeps in-frame sequences only. Checked studies attribute under half of the gap to unresolved V genes and leave the rest unexplained. Clonal size and the V and J genes are those of that table, whereas D and trimming came from the DNA. This sample lists roughly 1,800,000 clones; roughly 95% were detected once. The ten largest clones capture under 1.5% of the sample.

From the cysteine through the phenylalanine, the CDR3 covers 13 amino acids. The sequence is cut down to CDR3 DNA, 39 bases in frame from base 1. The germline V gene (reference sequence) sets CDR1 to SEHNR and CDR2 to FQNEAQ. V is clipped by 3 bases and J by 0 bases, and the sequence between their germline boundaries is 4 bases long. For the CD8 naive samples, CD45RO-negative cells were positively selected for CCR7, yielding a CD45RA+CCR7+ population from which TemRA cells were excluded. Healthy HIV-negative adults with no recently reported acute infections or vaccinations were included as donors. All donors were Caucasian adults living in Nashville, Tennessee, USA. After blood collection by leukapheresis, PBMCs were isolated using Ficoll-Histopaque density gradient centrifugation and then cryopreserved in the vapor phase of liquid nitrogen. Analytical flow cytometry was used to check the purity and quantity of each magnetically sorted T cell population. From each sorted fraction, genomic DNA was isolated and quantified by UV absorbance on a Nanodrop 2000c.

Overall results and qualifications from the work: Naive subsets generally had larger estimated clonotype richness than memory subsets. Pairwise subsampling led to the expectation that sequencing depth would affect the degree of clonotype sharing among donors. Incomplete sequencing was indicated by rarefaction of sorted-subset datasets, despite the large sequencing depth. Sharing across a few donors was observed for around 5% of naive CD4, 3% to 3.5% of naive CD8, 2% to 2.5% of memory CD4, and around 0.44% of memory CD8 clonotypes. Sampling was restricted to blood, and TCR repertoires in tissue are likely to differ from TCR repertoires in blood. Compared with non-shared clonotypes, the clonotypes found in all four sorted-subset donors had higher generation probabilities. Because the study included a small number of donors, the genetic and exposure-history diversity represented was limited.

The receptor was derived from a man between 18 and 35 years old in good health. Sequenced material: naive CD8+ T cells sorted from blood. Reading the label with the study, this specimen's cell subset or site is: CD45RA+CCR7+. This sequence uses TRBV7-9 and TRBJ2-3, with the D gene not clear enough to name. The CDR3 region: CASSLASTDTQYF. The nucleotides are TGTGCCAGCAGCTTGGCTAGCACAGATACGCAGTATTTT.